The 25 T cell receptor beta chains given below trace back to one sample, sequenced in a study of blood T cell repertoires in COVID-19. Assay used: immunoSEQ multiplex PCR; TCRdb lists only in-frame clones, some missing. The sample consists of some 190,000 clones, about four fifths of them appearing once. Sequencing was done on a sample of peripheral blood. These receptors were taken from a woman of 80 years or more with COVID-19, enrolled during active disease.

The DNA of the CDR3 is TGTGCCAGCAGTGAATCCCTAGCTAACTATGGCTACACCTTC. As protein: CASSESLANYGYTF. The chain employs TRBV25-1 and TRBJ1-2; no firm D call. The germline V and J ends were trimmed by 1 base and 0 bases, with 6 bases remaining between them. The CDR3 is made up of 14 amino acids. CDR1 and CDR2 from the germline V gene are MGHDK and SYGVNS.

Of note for this clone: In the same sample, other DNA sequences code for this CDR3. This chain connects TRBV3-1 (or the pseudogene TRBV3-2) to TRBJ1-1; D not resolved. The CDR3 sequence is 13 residues long. Germline V lookup: CDR1 LGHDT, CDR2 YNNKEL (reference sequence). V lost 3 bases and J lost 5, with 10 bases in between. DNA of the CDR3: TGTGCCAGCAGCCAGGGCGCGGGGACTGAAGCTTTCTTT. This sequence encodes CASSQGAGTEAFF.

The V call is TRBV19, the J call TRBJ1-3; 9 nucleotides match TRBD1. Losses at the gene ends were 8 bases for V and 4 bases for J; bases not matched to a gene: 15. This CDR3 comprises 17 residues. The germline gives CDR1 LNHDA, CDR2 SQIVND (reference sequence). The DNA of the CDR3 is TGTGCCAGTCGGCCGGGACAGGGACCTTCGGGAGGAAACACCATATATTTT. Amino acid sequence: CASRPGQGPSGGNTIYF.

The chain carries TRBV2 and TRBJ2-5, with 7 bases aligning to TRBD1. Looked up from germline, CDR1 is SNHLY and CDR2 is FYNNEI. The CDR3 is made up of 12 amino acids. The trim removed 5 bases at V and 4 bases at J, leaving 1 base unmatched. CDR3 amino acids: CASSSGGETQYF. The CDR3 bases are TGTGCCAGCAGTTCAGGGGGAGAGACCCAGTACTTC.

The V call is TRBV3-1 (or the pseudogene TRBV3-2), the J call TRBJ2-1, with 7 bases aligning to TRBD2. There are 17 residues in the CDR3. With V trimmed by 1 base and J by 9 bases, 15 bases remained unmatched. The germline gives CDR1 LGHDT, CDR2 YNNKEL (reference sequence). CDR3 sequence (DNA): TGTGCCAGCAGCCAAGGACCCCCTAGCGGTGGGGGGGGTGAGCAGTTCTTC. Protein sequence: CASSQGPPSGGGGEQFF.

This clone has a single count. The V and J genes are TRBV5-5 and TRBJ1-5, with D perhaps TRBD1 (6 bases). Between the trimmed V and J ends, which lost 0 bases and 2 bases, there was a span of 12 bases. The CDR3 totals 16 residues. Germline-derived CDR1 and CDR2 are SGHKS and YYEKEE (reference sequence). The CDR3 coding sequence is TGTGCCAGCAGCTTGGCCTTCTCAGGGGGCAATCAGCCCCAGCATTTT. Protein sequence: CASSLAFSGGNQPQHF. The full variable domain, with the rest looked up from reference TRBV5-5 and TRBJ1-5, is DAGVTQSPTHLIKTRGQQVTLRCSPISGHKSVSWYQQVLGQGPQFIFQYYEKEERGRGNFPDRFSARQFPNYSSELNVNALLLGDSALYLCASSLAFSGGNQPQHFGDGTRLSIL.

V is TRBV3-1 (or the pseudogene TRBV3-2) and J is TRBJ1-4; D possibly corresponds to TRBD1 (5 bases). The germline CDR1 and CDR2 sequences are LGHDT and YNNKEL (reference sequence). This CDR3 comprises 15 residues. Between the trimmed V and J ends, which lost 4 bases and 6 bases, there was a span of 15 bases. The CDR3 reads CASSPGSGLDEKLFF. As DNA, the CDR3 is TGTGCCAGCAGCCCCGGCTCAGGGTTAGATGAAAAACTGTTTTTT.

The CDR3 reads CATQGTSGRNSPSYNEQFF. In DNA form, the CDR3 reads TGTGCCACCCAAGGGACTAGCGGGAGGAATAGCCCGTCCTACAATGAGCAGTTCTTC. V and J are TRBV24-1 and TRBJ2-1; 15 bases align to TRBD2. V gave up 9 bases and J gave up 1 base; unmatched junction bases: 12. The CDR3 is 19 residues long. Looked up from germline, CDR1 is KGHDR and CDR2 is SFDVKD.

V gene TRBV21-1 combines with J gene TRBJ1-3. TRBV21-1 corresponds to a pseudogene. The CDR3 totals 13 residues. CDR3 in amino acids: CASSGGTGNTIYF. The CDR3 DNA is TGTGCCAGCAGCGGGGGGACTGGAAACACCATATATTTT.

The chain links TRBV5-8 to TRBJ2-3, with 9 positions matching TRBD2. In germline, CDR1 is SGHTS, CDR2 YDEGEE. The trim removed 0 bases at V and 2 bases at J, leaving 4 bases unmatched. The CDR3 extends over 16 amino acids. CDR3 loop: CASSLGTSANTDTQYF. DNA for the CDR3: TGTGCCAGCAGCTTGGGGACTAGCGCCAACACAGATACGCAGTATTTT.

The chain has TRBV11-1 and TRBJ1-1, with TRBD1 as a possible D gene (5 bases). The CDR3 is 15 residues long. Germline assignment: CDR1 SGHAT and CDR2 FQDESV (reference sequence). The V end was cut by 7 bases, the J end by 6 bases, with 21 bases between. CDR3 sequence (DNA): TGTGCCAGCACCTCTCGGGCAGGGTTGAGGCCTGAAGCTTTCTTT. Its translation is CASTSRAGLRPEAFF.

This chain joins TRBV7-3 and TRBJ2-1, with a tentative D call TRBD2 (6 bases). V lost 4 bases and J 5 bases, leaving 12 bases between the germline ends. This CDR3 has 14 residues. Per germline, CDR1 SGHTA and CDR2 FQGTGA. CDR3 in amino acids: CASSSTSTNNEQFF. The CDR3 nucleotides read TGTGCCAGCAGCTCCACTAGCACAAACAATGAGCAGTTCTTC.

The chain couples TRBV20-1 to TRBJ2-3; 8 bases are shared with TRBD2. The CDR3 is 14 amino acids. V lost 3 bases and J lost 5; bases outside the gene matches: 7. The germline V gene has CDR1 DFQATT and CDR2 SNEGSKA (reference sequence). The CDR3 DNA follows: TGCAGTGCTAGTCCCGGGAGGGCGGGAGATACGCAGTATTTT. Translation: CSASPGRAGDTQYF.

The gene calls are TRBV7-2 and TRBJ2-7, with 8 bases aligning to TRBD1. Trimming at V came to 4 bases and at J to 3 bases, leaving 8 bases not matched to a gene. The CDR3 length is 15 residues. Germline CDR1 reads SGHTA; CDR2 reads FQGNSA. The CDR3: CASSSGQGRYYEQYF. CDR3 nucleotide sequence: TGTGCCAGCAGCTCCGGACAGGGAAGATACTACGAGCAGTACTTC.

The J gene is TRBJ1-3, the V gene TRBV29-1; the D gene is possibly TRBD1 (6 bases). V lost 7 bases and J 2 bases, leaving 15 bases between the germline ends. The CDR3 length is 14 residues. CDR1 SQVTM and CDR2 ANQGSEA come from the germline V gene. CDR3 in amino acids: CSAVGTRTGNTIYF. The CDR3 region has the DNA TGCAGCGCCGTCGGGACAAGGACTGGAAACACCATATATTTT.

V is TRBV3-1 (or the pseudogene TRBV3-2) and J is TRBJ1-3, with 7 positions matching TRBD1. CDR1 and CDR2 from the germline V gene are LGHDT and YNNKEL (reference sequence). V shed 4 bases and J 4 bases; nucleotides not matched to a gene: 4. This CDR3 spans 14 amino acids. The CDR3: CASSPRDRGNTIYF. The CDR3 nucleotides read TGTGCCAGCAGCCCCCGGGACAGAGGAAACACCATATATTTT.

This chain joins TRBV2 and TRBJ1-2; D might be TRBD1 (5 bases). This CDR3 region has 12 residues. Trimming removed 8 bases at V and 8 bases at J, with 15 bases between. Per the germline V gene, CDR1 is SNHLY and CDR2 is FYNNEI. CDR3 nucleotide sequence: TGTGCCAGCTCTACCGGGGGAGAGGGCTACACCTTC. This encodes CASSTGGEGYTF.

The chain combines TRBV7-6 with TRBJ2-7; TRBD2 agrees at 11 bases. Unmatched junction bases numbered 8, after V lost 5 bases and J lost 2 bases. CDR3 size: 16 residues. Looked up from germline, CDR1 is SGHVS and CDR2 is FNYEAQ. The DNA of the CDR3 is TGTGCCAGCAGCCCCCGGTTAGCGGGGGGGACCTACGAGCAGTACTTC. Translation gives CASSPRLAGGTYEQYF.

The chain is built from TRBV5-1 and TRBJ2-3; 9 bases are shared with TRBD2. V shed 4 bases, J shed 3 bases, and the junction held 3 bases outside the gene matches. The germline CDR1 and CDR2 sequences are SGHRS and YFSETQ. The CDR3 has 14 residues. CDR3 coding DNA: TGCGCCAGCAGCGCGACTAGCGGTACAGATACGCAGTATTTT. Translation gives CASSATSGTDTQYF.

The chain has TRBV11-2 and TRBJ1-6; D perhaps matches TRBD1 (6 bases). V was pared by 5 bases and J by 11 bases, with 13 bases between. Per germline, CDR1 SGHAT and CDR2 FQNNGV. This CDR3 is 13 amino acids long. The CDR3 loop reads CASSPGQLTPLHF. CDR3 coding DNA: TGTGCCAGCAGCCCCGGACAGCTAACACCCCTCCACTTT. Filled out from reference TRBV11-2 and TRBJ1-6, the complete variable domain reads EAGVAQSPRYKIIEKRQSVAFWCNPISGHATLYWYQQILGQGPKLLIQFQNNGVVDDSQLPKDRFSAERLKGVDSTLKIQPAKLEDSAVYLCASSPGQLTPLHFGNGTRLTVT.

This rearrangement joins TRBV6-5 to TRBJ1-2; 9 positions agree with TRBD1. Trimming cost V 6 bases and J 6 bases; bases outside gene matches: 5. In germline, CDR1 is MNHEY, CDR2 SVGAGI. The CDR3 consists of 13 residues. DNA for the CDR3: TGTGCCAGCAGAAATGGACAGGGGCATGGCTACACCTTC. It translates to CASRNGQGHGYTF.

This clone was observed a single time. V gene TRBV10-2 combines with J gene TRBJ1-1; the D gene is possibly TRBD1 (5 bases). Trimming pared 2 bases from V and 1 base from J, leaving 17 bases between. The germline gives CDR1 WSHSY, CDR2 SAAADI. The CDR3 has 17 residues. Here the CDR3 reads CASSEEIGGSRNTEAFF. Written as DNA, the CDR3 is TGCGCCAGCAGTGAGGAGATCGGGGGTTCGAGGAACACTGAAGCTTTCTTT.

This chain links TRBV6-5 with TRBJ1-1, with 10 bases matching TRBD1. The CDR3 is made up of 13 amino acids. Germline V lookup: CDR1 MNHEY, CDR2 SVGAGI. Trimming cost V 10 bases and J 7 bases; bases outside gene matches: 9. CDR3 sequence reads: CATRQGARIEAFF. The CDR3, as DNA: TGTGCCACCCGACAGGGGGCGCGTATTGAAGCTTTCTTT.

The chain links TRBV28 to TRBJ1-4; D is undetermined. Between the trimmed V and J ends, which lost 5 bases and 2 bases, there was a span of 18 bases. Germline CDR1 is MDHEN and CDR2 is SYDVKM. The CDR3 extends over 17 amino acids. The CDR3 region is CASSGRGTVGTNEKLFF. As DNA, the CDR3 is TGTGCCAGCAGTGGTCGGGGAACGGTTGGTACTAATGAAAAACTGTTTTTT.

V and J are TRBV7-9 and TRBJ1-1; tentatively, D is TRBD1 (5 bases). The CDR3 consists of 13 residues. V lost 5 bases, J lost 5 bases, and 12 bases lay in between. The germline CDR1 and CDR2 sequences are SEHNR and FQNEAQ (reference sequence). The CDR3 spells CASSAGSETEAFF. CDR3 nucleotides: TGTGCCAGCAGCGCAGGGTCCGAGACTGAAGCTTTCTTT.